Below, 16 T cell receptor beta chains from the same sample are listed, as sequenced in a study of cytomegalovirus exposure and HLA in healthy donors. The PCR had 60 Vbeta and 13 Jbeta primers. Generated by immunoSEQ multiplex PCR, the TCRdb table keeps only in-frame clones and is missing some. The sample has 180,000 or so clones, 81% seen once. The specimen sequenced was PBMCs. The source is a woman younger than 30 in good health and CMV-seropositive.

The table lists this clone with a few counts. CDR3 region: CASSSATTGGNIQYF. CDR3 nucleotide sequence: TGTGCCAGCAGCTCAGCTACCACAGGGGGAAACATTCAGTACTTC. V is TRBV7-2 and J is TRBJ2-4; 8 bases line up with TRBD1. The CDR3 sequence is 15 residues long. Per the germline V gene, CDR1 is SGHTA and CDR2 is FQGNSA. The trim removed 4 bases at V and 6 bases at J, leaving 8 bases unmatched.

CDR3 residues: CASSESTVSYNEQFF. The CDR3 DNA reads as TGTGCCAGCAGTGAATCTACAGTCTCATACAATGAGCAGTTCTTC. The V call is TRBV2, the J call TRBJ2-1, with unresolved D. Trimming took off 2 bases at V and 4 bases at J, with 12 bases between the two ends. The germline gives CDR1 SNHLY, CDR2 FYNNEI. This CDR3 comprises 15 residues.

The chain joins TRBV27 to TRBJ2-5; 11 nucleotides match TRBD2. J gave up 4 bases and V 0 bases, and 4 bases lay outside the gene matches. Per the germline V gene, CDR1 is MNHEY and CDR2 is SMNVEV (reference sequence). CDR3 length equals 16 residues. CDR3 sequence (DNA): TGTGCCAGCAGTTTATCGATAGCGGGGGGGAGAGAGACCCAGTACTTC. Its protein is CASSLSIAGGRETQYF.

J is TRBJ2-7 and V is TRBV4-1; 7 bases map to TRBD2. From germline, CDR1 is MGHRA and CDR2 YSYEKL. The CDR3 has 15 amino acids. V was pared by 1 base and J by 4 bases, with 7 bases of the junction left unmatched. CDR3 in amino acids: CASSQATSSGYEQYF. The CDR3 DNA follows: TGCGCCAGCAGCCAAGCGACTAGCAGCGGGTACGAGCAGTACTTC.

The V and J genes are TRBV15 and TRBJ1-2; D might be TRBD1 (5 bases). Trimming pared 5 bases from V and 4 bases from J, leaving 11 bases between. Per germline, CDR1 LNHNV and CDR2 YYDKDF (reference sequence). This CDR3 contains 13 residues. The CDR3 loop is CATSGGLSYGYTF. CDR3 DNA: TGTGCCACCAGCGGGGGACTTAGCTATGGCTACACCTTC.

The V gene is TRBV7-2, the J gene TRBJ1-2; D gene uncertain. Germline assignment: CDR1 SGHTA and CDR2 FQGNSA. The V and J ends lost 5 bases and 2 bases respectively, with 12 bases between them. This CDR3 region has 14 residues. The CDR3 reads CASSTSSRNYGYTF. The CDR3 region has the DNA TGTGCCAGCAGCACATCGTCCCGAAACTATGGCTACACCTTC.

The chain has TRBV6-1 and TRBJ2-7; the match to TRBD2 covers 10 bases. V shed 0 bases and J 8 bases; nucleotides not matched to a gene: 16. From germline, CDR1 is MNHNS and CDR2 SASEGT. There are 18 residues in the CDR3. The CDR3 sequence is CASSEAIPTSGGARKQYF. The CDR3 DNA sequence: TGTGCCAGCAGTGAAGCAATACCGACGAGCGGGGGGGCCAGGAAGCAGTACTTC.

The chain is built from TRBV11-3 and TRBJ2-3; D gene ambiguous. The CDR3 totals 14 residues. The V end was cut by 4 bases, the J end by 6 bases, with 14 bases between. In germline, CDR1 is SGHNT, CDR2 YENEEA. The CDR3 region is CASSSTTVTDTQYF. The DNA of the CDR3 is TGTGCCAGCAGCTCCACTACCGTCACGGATACGCAGTATTTT.

Turning to this clone: Relative to the germline gene, one junction end is altered; a read error may explain this. The chain has TRBV7-7 and TRBJ2-1; possible D gene TRBD2, 5 bases. This CDR3 has 14 residues. In germline, CDR1 is SSHAT, CDR2 FNYEAQ (reference sequence). The CDR3 loop is CASSSSGKNNEQFF. CDR3 DNA sequence: TGTGCTAGCAGCTCGTCCGGGAAGAACAATGAGCAGTTCTTC.

The chain joins TRBV7-2 to TRBJ1-5; the match to TRBD1 covers 7 bases. The V and J ends lost 5 bases and 0 bases, in that order; junction bases with no gene match: 4. Germline values: CDR1 SGHTA, CDR2 FQGNSA. This CDR3 comprises 15 residues. The CDR3 bases are TGTGCCAGCAGCCAGACAGGGAATAGCAATCAGCCCCAGCATTTT. Translating gives CASSQTGNSNQPQHF.

V is TRBV6-5 and J is TRBJ2-5; no firm D call. The V end was cut by 5 bases, the J end by 1 base, with 14 bases between. Germline loops: CDR1 MNHEY, CDR2 SVGAGI. This CDR3 is 15 amino acids long. The CDR3 DNA follows: TGTGCCAGCAGTCGAGCAACAAGAGGCCAAGAGACCCAGTACTTC. Translation: CASSRATRGQETQYF.

V gene TRBV7-2 combines with J gene TRBJ2-3, with D possibly matching TRBD1 (6 bases). V lost 3 bases to trimming and J lost 2 bases, with 9 bases between them. CDR3 size: 14 residues. Germline V gene sequence: CDR1 SGHTA, CDR2 FQGNSA. As DNA, the CDR3 is TGTGCCAGCAGCTTCACAGGGTTCACAGATACGCAGTATTTT. This codes for CASSFTGFTDTQYF.

This chain uses TRBV2 with TRBJ1-4; 9 bases map to TRBD1. The V segment lost 8 bases and the J segment 7 bases; nucleotides outside the gene matches: 14. Per the germline V gene, CDR1 is SNHLY and CDR2 is FYNNEI. This CDR3 spans 16 amino acids. The CDR3 DNA reads TGTGCCAGCGGGCTAGCAACGGGACAGGGTAGTGAAAAACTGTTTTTT. Protein product: CASGLATGQGSEKLFF.

The CDR3 loop is CASSEAAVRDGYTF. In DNA, the CDR3 is TGTGCCAGCAGTGAAGCGGCCGTCAGGGATGGCTACACCTTC. The chain combines TRBV2 with TRBJ1-2; the D gene is possibly TRBD1 (5 bases). The V and J ends lost 0 bases and 6 bases respectively, with 11 bases between them. CDR1 is SNHLY, CDR2 FYNNEI, per germline. This CDR3 spans 14 amino acids.

This clone was seen only once. V usage is TRBV11-1 and J usage is TRBJ1-1; maybe TRBD1 (6 bases). Germline V CDR1 and CDR2: SGHAT, FQDESV (reference sequence). The V gene lost 3 bases and the J gene lost 8 bases, with 10 bases spanning the gap. This CDR3 region has 12 residues. The CDR3 nucleotides are TGTGCCAGCAGCTTCCAGGGGCGAGAAGCTTTCTTT. Its translation: CASSFQGREAFF.

In its sample, this clone was seen a few times. V is TRBV6-4 and J is TRBJ2-1, with 8 bases identical to TRBD2. The germline V gene encodes CDR1 MRHNA and CDR2 SNTAGT. The CDR3 is 16 amino acids. V shed 3 bases and J 4 bases; nucleotides not matched to a gene: 8. The CDR3 region is CASSDTRQRGYNEQFF. CDR3 in DNA: TGTGCCAGCAGTGATACGCGACAGCGGGGGTACAATGAGCAGTTCTTC.